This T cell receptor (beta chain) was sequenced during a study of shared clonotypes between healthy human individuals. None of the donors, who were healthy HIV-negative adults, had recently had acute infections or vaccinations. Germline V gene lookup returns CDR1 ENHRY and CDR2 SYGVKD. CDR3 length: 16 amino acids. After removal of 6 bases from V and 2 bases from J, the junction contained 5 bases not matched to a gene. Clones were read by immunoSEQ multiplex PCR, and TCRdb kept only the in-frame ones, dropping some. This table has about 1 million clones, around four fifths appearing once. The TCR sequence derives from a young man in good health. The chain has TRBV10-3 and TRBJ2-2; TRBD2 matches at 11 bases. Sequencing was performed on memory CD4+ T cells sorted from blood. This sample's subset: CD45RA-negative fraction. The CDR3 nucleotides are TGTGCCATCAGCCGGGGACTAGCGGACAACACCGGGGAGCTGTTTTTT. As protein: CAISRGLADNTGELFF.